These T cell receptor beta chains were read from a single sample in a study of blood T cell repertoires in COVID-19. This table comes from immunoSEQ multiplex PCR, and its TCRdb copy is limited to in-frame clones, with some not included. The table includes around 360,000 clones, approximately 87% detected once. The specimen was peripheral blood. All receptors derive from a woman in her 30s with COVID-19, enrolled during active disease. CDR3s include the opening cysteine and the closing phenylalanine or tryptophan. The D gene is left open where the match is weak. The size entry is marked missing in some rows and otherwise reads once, few, many or a size class.

>.|12|TRBV2|TRBD1|TRBJ1-1
TGTGCCACCCAACGGACAGGGTATGAAGCTTTCTTT
CATQRTGYEAFF
>.|13|TRBV13|.|TRBJ2-1
TGTGCCAGCAACCGGGCCACGCGGGGTGAGCAGTTCTTC
CASNRATRGEQFF
>.|13|TRBV10-1|.|TRBJ1-5
TGCGCCAGCAGCCCTGACAGAAATCAGCCCCAGCATTTT
CASSPDRNQPQHF
>.|18|TRBV4-1|TRBD2|TRBJ2-5
TGCGCCAGCAGCCAAGGAGGACTAGCGGGAGGGGGGGAAGAGACCCAGTACTTC
CASSQGGLAGGGEETQYF
>.|16|TRBV24-1|TRBD1|TRBJ2-1
TGTGCCACCAGTGATCCGACAGGGTCGGGCTACAATGAGCAGTTCTTC
CATSDPTGSGYNEQFF
>few|16|TRBV5-1|.|TRBJ2-4
TGCGCCAGCAGCTTGGCAGGACCCGGAGGGGTGGGGATTCAGTACTTC
CASSLAGPGGVGIQYF
>.|13|TRBV9|.|TRBJ1-4
TGTGCCAGCAGCGTCTCCCAGGGTGAAAAACTGTTTTTT
CASSVSQGEKLFF
>.|13|TRBV1|.|TRBJ2-2
TGCACCAGCAGTCGAACGGGCACCGGGGAGCTGTTTTTT
CTSSRTGTGELFF
>.|14|TRBV6-1|TRBD2|TRBJ2-7
TGTGCCAGCAGTGAAGCGGGAGGGCCCGACGAGCAGTACTTC
CASSEAGGPDEQYF
>.|16|TRBV5-6|TRBD1|TRBJ1-2
TGTGCCAGCAGCGCCCGGACAGGGATGCGGGTCTATGGCTACACCTTC
CASSARTGMRVYGYTF
>once|13|TRBV2|TRBD1|TRBJ1-4
TGTGCCACCCAGGGGGCGCGTTTTGAAAAACTGTTTTTT
CATQGARFEKLFF
>.|14|TRBV29-1|TRBD2|TRBJ2-1
TGCAGCGCCCCGACTAGCGGGATCTACAATGAGCAGTTCTTC
CSAPTSGIYNEQFF
>.|14|TRBV3-1/TRBV3-2|.|TRBJ2-7
TGTGCCAGCAGCCCTAGTGACGGAGCATGGGAGCAGTACTTC
CASSPSDGAWEQYF
>.|13|TRBV12-3/TRBV12-4|TRBD1|TRBJ2-1
TGTGCCAGCAGTGCTGATACGCGGACAGGGCCGTTCTTC
CASSADTRTGPFF
>.|16|TRBV10-1|TRBD2|TRBJ2-3
TGCGCCAGCAGTGAGTTGTCAGCGGGAGGCACAGATACGCAGTATTTT
CASSELSAGGTDTQYF
>.|14|TRBV6-5|.|TRBJ1-4
TGTGCCAGCAGTTACGGAGGGCCTAATGAAAAACTGTTTTTT
CASSYGGPNEKLFF
>.|15|TRBV5-5|TRBD1|TRBJ2-5
TGTGCCAGCAGCTCCGGACAGGGCTTGGGGGAGACCCAGTACTTC
CASSSGQGLGETQYF
>few|15|TRBV9|TRBD2|TRBJ2-1
TGTGCCAGCAGCGTAGGAGCGGGGGCCTACAATGAGCAGTTCTTC
CASSVGAGAYNEQFF
>.|14|TRBV3-1/TRBV3-2|.|TRBJ2-3
TGTGCCAGCAACCCGGACAGCCGCACAGATACGCAGTATTTT
CASNPDSRTDTQYF
>.|14|TRBV4-1|TRBD1|TRBJ1-1
TGCGCCAGCAGCCATCCCGACAGGGGCACTGAAGCTTTCTTT
CASSHPDRGTEAFF
>.|14|TRBV28|TRBD1|TRBJ2-1
TGTGCCAGCAGTTTGGGGACAGGGCTAAGTGAGCAGTTCTTC
CASSLGTGLSEQFF
>.|15|TRBV7-2|TRBD1|TRBJ1-4
TGTGCCAGCAGCGGACGACAGGGGGCGAGGGAAAAACTGTTTTTT
CASSGRQGAREKLFF
>few|12|TRBV21-1|.|TRBJ2-7
TGTGCCAGCAGAGAGACAGGTGGCGAGCAGTACTTC
CASRETGGEQYF
>.|13|TRBV19|TRBD1|TRBJ1-4
TGTGCCAGTAGTTTTACCGGGACAGGGTTAGTCTTTTTT
CASSFTGTGLVFF
>.|15|TRBV21-1|.|TRBJ1-2
TGTGCCAGCAGCCAACCCATGGGGGGGGGCTATGGCTACACCTTC
CASSQPMGGGYGYTF
>once|15|TRBV9|.|TRBJ1-2
TGTGCCAGCAGCGAGCAGGGATTAGGTCGCTCGGGCTACACCTTC
CASSEQGLGRSGYTF
>.|15|TRBV11-3|.|TRBJ2-6
TGTGCCAGCAGCCCTGGACAACCTGGGGCCAACGTCCTGACTTTC
CASSPGQPGANVLTF
>few|14|TRBV11-1|.|TRBJ1-1
TGTGCCAGCAGCCACGGGACACCGAACACTGAAGCTTTCTTT
CASSHGTPNTEAFF
>once|14|TRBV5-1|TRBD1|TRBJ1-1
TGCGCCAGCAGCTTGGGGACAGGGTACACTGAAGCTTTCTTT
CASSLGTGYTEAFF
>.|14|TRBV3-1/TRBV3-2|.|TRBJ2-7
TGTGCCAGCAGCCAAGAGGGCAGACCATACGAGCAGTACTTC
CASSQEGRPYEQYF
>.|15|TRBV19|TRBD1|TRBJ2-1
TGTGCCAGTAGCCTAGGGACAGGGGGATACAATGAGCAGTTCTTC
CASSLGTGGYNEQFF
>.|13|TRBV7-9|.|TRBJ2-3
TGTGCCAGCAGCTTAGGGCAGGCAGATACGCAGTATTTT
CASSLGQADTQYF
>.|16|TRBV30|TRBD1|TRBJ2-1
TGTGCCTGGAGTAGGGTCAGGGGGAGCTCCTACAATGAGCAGTTCTTC
CAWSRVRGSSYNEQFF
>.|15|TRBV15|TRBD1|TRBJ1-4
TGTGCCACCAGCGCCCGACAGGGAGTCATTGAAAAACTGTTTTTT
CATSARQGVIEKLFF
>once|16|TRBV6-6|TRBD2|TRBJ2-3
TGTGCCAGCAGTTTTTCTAGCGGAAACGATCAAGATACGCAGTATTTT
CASSFSSGNDQDTQYF
>.|16|TRBV6-1|.|TRBJ1-1
TGTGCCAGCAGTGAAGCGTTATGGTCAGGGGACACTGAAGCTTTCTTT
CASSEALWSGDTEAFF
>.|17|TRBV19|TRBD1|TRBJ2-7
TGTGCCAGTAGTATAGATGATAGGGACAGGGAGTGTTACGAGCAGTACTTC
CASSIDDRDRECYEQYF
>once|12|TRBV28|.|TRBJ2-3
TGTGCCAGCAGAAACAGGGACGATACGCAGTATTTT
CASRNRDDTQYF
>.|15|TRBV6-6|TRBD1|TRBJ2-1
TGTGCCAGCAGTTACGGGACAGGGGGTCGTTTCGAGCAGTTCTTC
CASSYGTGGRFEQFF
>.|13|TRBV7-2|.|TRBJ2-5
TGTGCCAGCAGAGTAGCGAACAAAGAGACCCAGTACTTC
CASRVANKETQYF
>.|16|TRBV27|TRBD2|TRBJ2-7
TGTGCCAGCAGTCCTTCTGGCGGGAGGCTCTCCTACGAGCAGTACTTC
CASSPSGGRLSYEQYF
>.|14|TRBV5-4|TRBD1|TRBJ2-7
TGTGCCAGCAGTCCCGGGACAGACACCTACGAGCAGTACTTC
CASSPGTDTYEQYF
>.|14|TRBV7-9|.|TRBJ2-7
TGTGCCAGCAGCTTAGAACAGAGCTCCTACGAGCAGTACTTC
CASSLEQSSYEQYF
>.|11|TRBV29-1|.|TRBJ2-4
TGCAGCGTTGGAGGTTCAAACATTCAGTACTTC
CSVGGSNIQYF
>.|16|TRBV7-9|TRBD1|TRBJ1-1
TGTGCCAGCAGCCCGCGTGGGACAGTTGAAGGGAGCGAAGCTTTCTTT
CASSPRGTVEGSEAFF
>.|14|TRBV10-3|TRBD1|TRBJ2-1
TGTGCCATCAAGCACAGGGGCGAAGACAATGAGCAGTTCTTC
CAIKHRGEDNEQFF
>.|13|TRBV28|.|TRBJ1-4
TGTGCCAGTGGACAGACGACGCTTGAAAAACTGTTTTTT
CASGQTTLEKLFF
>.|12|TRBV28|TRBD1|TRBJ2-5
TGTGCCAGCAGTCCATCAGGGGGGACCCAGTACTTC
CASSPSGGTQYF
>.|15|TRBV3-1/TRBV3-2|.|TRBJ2-3
TGTGCCAGCAGCCAGGGGGCTTGGAGCACAGATACGCAGTATTTT
CASSQGAWSTDTQYF
>.|15|TRBV28|TRBD1|TRBJ1-2
TGTGCCAGCAGTCCCGGGACAGGGGTTCTCTATGGCTACACCTTC
CASSPGTGVLYGYTF
>.|18|TRBV4-2|TRBD2|TRBJ2-7
TGTGCCAGCAGCCAAGATAAGGAGGGAGGGACTAGCGGATACGAGCAGTACTTC
CASSQDKEGGTSGYEQYF
>.|15|TRBV4-3|.|TRBJ2-3
TGCGCCAGCAGCCAGGCCGGGACTGGCACAGATACGCAGTATTTT
CASSQAGTGTDTQYF